These 2 T cell receptor beta chains were sequenced from one sample in a study of T cells in Graves' hyperthyroidism and ophthalmopathy. RNA transcripts yielded amplified TCR beta CDR3 regions. An initial round of RT-PCR targeting the TCR CDR3 relied on the HTBI primer set. MiXCR, applied by TCRdb to the multiplex PCR reads, yields one record per CDR3 protein. Of around 300,000 distinct CDR3 sequences listed, roughly 22% are singletons. Specimen: blood. Receptors originate from a man aged 30 to 45 with Graves' ophthalmopathy.

In this sample, this clonotype turned up a few times. A much larger clone differs from this one at a single base, so this may be a read error. This chain uses TRBV7-8 with TRBJ2-7; maybe TRBD2 (5 bases). V dropped 0 bases and J dropped 6 bases, with 12 bases sitting between them. The CDR3 contains 14 residues. Germline loops: CDR1 SGHVS, CDR2 FQNEAQ. The CDR3 sequence: CASSLAERVSEQYF. The CDR3 DNA sequence: TGTGCCAGCAGCTTAGCGGAGAGGGTGAGCGAGCAGTACTTC. Full variable domain (remainder filled in from reference TRBV7-8 and TRBJ2-7): GAGVSQSPRYKVAKRGQDVALRCDPISGHVSLFWYQQALGQGPEFLTYFQNEAQLDKSGLPSDRFFAERPEGSVSTLKIQRTQQEDSAVYLCASSLAERVSEQYFGPGTRLTVT.

The V gene is TRBV2, the J gene TRBJ1-5; D not certain. Deletions cut 3 bases from V and 6 bases from J, with 21 bases between. The CDR3 runs to 17 residues. Looked up from germline, CDR1 is SNHLY and CDR2 is FYNNEI. The CDR3 loop reads CASSDGNLPGGGQPQHF. The DNA of the CDR3 is TGTGCCAGCAGTGATGGGAATCTCCCCGGAGGCGGTCAGCCCCAGCATTTT.